This T cell receptor beta chain was found in a study of follicular helper T cells after annual influenza vaccination. Overall study context: Some donors were sampled over the 2013-2014, 2014-2015 and 2015-2016 vaccinations.

Generated by immunoSEQ multiplex PCR, the TCRdb table keeps only in-frame clones and is missing some. The data hold approximately 9,000 clones, with approximately 90% observed a single time. Germline V lookup: CDR1 DFQATT, CDR2 SNEGSKA (reference sequence). Trimming shortened V by 5 bases and J by 8 bases, and 10 bases separated the two germline ends. The CDR3 is made up of 11 amino acids. Regarding time point: 2015-2016 season, pre-vaccination. Non-naive CD4+CXCR5+PD-1+ cTfh were sorted into ICOS+CD38+ and ICOS-CD38- fractions. Of note for this clone: Its antigen is not known.

Whole-study results and caveats: Day 7 ICOS+CD38+ clones later appeared mostly in ICOS-CD38- cTfh. Successive annual vaccinations recalled a recurrent oligoclonal ICOS+CD38+ cTfh response with influenza-specific clonotypes.

The chain uses TRBV20-1 and TRBJ2-4, with D uncertain. Sequencing was performed on CXCR5+ CD38- circulating T follicular helper cells from blood, taken on the day of influenza vaccination. Subset in this sample: circulating Tfh, non-naive CD4+CXCR5+PD-1+ (ICOS+CD38+ or ICOS-CD38-). The sequence was obtained from an adult who received the influenza vaccine. The CDR3 sequence: CSAGQGDIQYF. CDR3 DNA sequence: TGCAGTGCTGGTCAAGGAGACATTCAGTACTTC.